The TCR beta chain under discussion was sequenced for a study of shared clonotypes between healthy human individuals. The CDR3 is 13 residues long. The V end lost 8 bases, the J end lost 4 bases, and 12 bases lay between the germline ends. CDR1 and CDR2 (germline): MNHNY, SVGAGI (reference sequence). Note on this clone: What it binds is unknown.

Terminally differentiated effector memory CD45RA+ cells were excluded from the naive CD8 cells, which were CD45RO-negative and positively selected for CCR7. Sequencing used immunoSEQ multiplex PCR; TCRdb keeps in-frame clones, though not all of them. The table includes approximately 2,200,000 clones, 85% to 95% detected once. Study results and limitations: Between a few donors, naive CD4 clonotypes were shared at a level of around 5.2%. Sampling was confined to blood; repertoires within tissues likely differ. Naive subsets generally exceeded memory subsets in estimated richness.

The chain combines TRBV6-6 with TRBJ2-1; possibly TRBD1 for D (5 bases). The clonotype comes from a man between 18 and 35 years old in good health. Some clones in this sample may be carry-over from other donors' samples. The specimen was naive CD8+ T cells from PBMCs. The CDR3 DNA sequence: TGTGCCAGCCATAGGGGTTTTTACAATGAGCAGTTCTTC. It encodes CASHRGFYNEQFF.